A single sample gave rise to the 10 T cell receptor beta chains below, sequenced in a study of shared clonotypes between healthy human individuals. Method: immunoSEQ multiplex PCR; TCRdb's copy keeps in-frame clones and lacks some. The sample shows about 730,000 clones, around 70% of them seen only once. Sample: memory CD4+ T cells sorted from blood. As to subset: CD45RA-negative fraction. The receptors derive from a woman aged 30 to 39 in good health.

The chain recombines TRBV18 with TRBJ1-1, with TRBD1 matching over 8 bases. The CDR3 covers 15 residues. The germline gives CDR1 KGHSH, CDR2 LQKENI. Trimming removed 0 bases from V and 0 bases from J; junction bases left unmatched: 0. CDR3 sequence reads: CASSPPTGVNTEAFF. The CDR3 region has the DNA TGTGCCAGCTCACCACCGACAGGGGTGAACACTGAAGCTTTCTTT.

This sequence joins TRBV30 and TRBJ1-1, with D perhaps matching TRBD1 (6 bases). Germline values: CDR1 GTSNPN, CDR2 SVGIG (reference sequence). The CDR3 has 13 residues. V dropped 3 bases and J dropped 1 base, with 9 bases sitting between them. Written as DNA, the CDR3 is TGTGCCTGGAGGAGGGGGGCGAACACTGAAGCTTTCTTT. Translation gives CAWRRGANTEAFF.

The gene calls are TRBV28 and TRBJ2-5; possibly TRBD2 for D (6 bases). V dropped 5 bases and J dropped 7 bases, with 11 bases sitting between them. Germline values: CDR1 MDHEN, CDR2 SYDVKM. The CDR3 is 12 amino acids. CDR3 nucleotide sequence: TGTGCCAGCAGTCCCGTGGGGGGGACCCAGTACTTC. It codes for CASSPVGGTQYF.

The table lists this clone with a few counts. The gene calls are TRBV6-1 and TRBJ1-2; 7 bases are a match to TRBD1. V gave up 8 bases and J gave up 6 bases; unmatched junction bases: 12. The length of the CDR3 is 14 residues. Looked up from germline, CDR1 is MNHNS and CDR2 is SASEGT. The CDR3 region is CASARTRQGDGYTF. The CDR3 DNA sequence: TGTGCCAGCGCCAGGACACGCCAGGGGGATGGCTACACCTTC.

The chain joins TRBV27 to TRBJ2-7; 10 bases agree with TRBD1. The CDR3 is made up of 13 amino acids. Germline V gives CDR1 MNHEY, CDR2 SMNVEV (reference sequence). J lost 6 bases, V lost 5 bases, and 4 bases had no gene match. The CDR3 here is CASSRQGAGEQYF. The DNA for the CDR3 is TGTGCCAGCAGTCGACAGGGGGCGGGCGAGCAGTACTTC.

V and J are TRBV2 and TRBJ2-5, with D perhaps TRBD2 (6 bases). CDR1 is SNHLY and CDR2 is FYNNEI in the germline V gene. V shed 0 bases and J shed 2 bases, with 19 bases lying between them. The length of the CDR3 is 18 residues. As DNA, the CDR3 is TGTGCCAGCAGTGAAGCGGTTGTATGGTATAGCGGACAAGAGACCCAGTACTTC. Protein: CASSEAVVWYSGQETQYF.

A single count supports this clone. The rearrangement uses TRBV10-3 and TRBJ2-1, with 7 nucleotides matching TRBD2. CDR3 size: 13 residues. With V trimmed by 3 bases and J by 8 bases, 4 bases remained unmatched. CDR1 is ENHRY and CDR2 is SYGVKD in the germline V gene. In DNA form, the CDR3 reads TGTGCCATCAGTGACCGAACTAGCGATGAGCAGTTCTTC. Translated: CAISDRTSDEQFF.

This chain connects TRBV19 to TRBJ1-2, with D possibly being TRBD1 (5 bases). Trimming pared 5 bases from V and 0 bases from J, leaving 16 bases between. In germline, CDR1 is LNHDA, CDR2 SQIVND (reference sequence). The CDR3 has 16 residues. CDR3 region: CASSLPGVRANYGYTF. CDR3 nucleotides: TGTGCCAGTAGTCTCCCGGGGGTAAGAGCTAACTATGGCTACACCTTC.

The chain employs TRBV30 and TRBJ1-4; weak D call: TRBD1 (5 bases). There are 17 residues in the CDR3. Between the trimmed V and J ends, which lost 4 bases and 8 bases, there was a span of 26 bases. Germline assignment: CDR1 GTSNPN and CDR2 SVGIG (reference sequence). The CDR3 coding sequence is TGTGCCTGGACCAGCGAAGGAGGTAGGGGCGCACAAGAAAAACTGTTTTTT. This encodes CAWTSEGGRGAQEKLFF.

This clone was found a few times. This chain connects TRBV18 to TRBJ2-7; D ambiguous. V lost 1 base and J lost 3, with 7 bases in between. Looked up from germline, CDR1 is KGHSH and CDR2 is LQKENI. There are 13 residues in the CDR3. The CDR3 nucleotides are TGTGCCAGCTCACCACTGCGAGACTACGAGCAGTACTTC. Amino acids: CASSPLRDYEQYF.